The rows below give T cell receptor beta chains drawn from one sample of a study of neurological immune-mediated disorders. A single record per CDR3 protein comes from TCRdb applying MiXCR to the 5' RACE reads. Among some 37,000 distinct CDR3 sequences, roughly 4.8% were seen once, and the ten largest hold roughly 9%. The sequenced sample was CD4+ T cells from blood. The source is a man younger than 35 in good health. Each CDR3 is given with its conserved first and last residue. A D gene is named only where the DNA matches it firmly. Clone size reads once, few, many, or a class if the clone is expanded.

CDR3 DNA: TGTGCCAGCTCACCGCCACAGCAATTGGACACTGAAGCTTTCTTT; CDR3 protein: CASSPPQQLDTEAFF; D gene: NA; V gene: TRBV18; clone size: medium-sized; J gene: TRBJ1-1
CDR3 DNA: TGCAGCGTTGTGGGGACAGATACGCAGTATTTT; CDR3 protein: CSVVGTDTQYF; D gene: NA; V gene: TRBV29-1; clone size: many; J gene: TRBJ2-3
CDR3 DNA: TGCGCCAGCAGTGGGACTAGTGCGAGGCGGGGGGTAACAAAAAACATTCAGTACTTC; CDR3 protein: CASSGTSARRGVTKNIQYF; D gene: TRBD2; V gene: TRBV10-2; clone size: many; J gene: TRBJ2-4
CDR3 DNA: TGCAGTGCTAGAGATGAGGGGGTGAACACTGAAGCTTTCTTT; CDR3 protein: CSARDEGVNTEAFF; D gene: NA; V gene: TRBV20-1; clone size: many; J gene: TRBJ1-1
CDR3 DNA: TGCAGCGTAGGCACAGATACGCAGTATTTT; CDR3 protein: CSVGTDTQYF; D gene: NA; V gene: TRBV29-1; clone size: many; J gene: TRBJ2-3
CDR3 DNA: TGTGCCAGCAGCCGGGACAGGGGCCTTGGGGAAGCTTTCTTT; CDR3 protein: CASSRDRGLGEAFF; D gene: TRBD1; V gene: TRBV5-6; clone size: many; J gene: TRBJ1-1
CDR3 DNA: TGCGCCAGCAGCTTACAGGGGGAAGGAGATACGCAGTATTTT; CDR3 protein: CASSLQGEGDTQYF; D gene: TRBD1; V gene: TRBV5-1; clone size: many; J gene: TRBJ2-3
CDR3 DNA: TGTGCTAGTGGTCACGGACAGGAGAAAACTAATGAAAAACTGTTTTTT; CDR3 protein: CASGHGQEKTNEKLFF; D gene: TRBD1; V gene: TRBV12-5; clone size: many; J gene: TRBJ1-4
CDR3 DNA: TGTGCCAGCAGTTTCAGGGACAGGGCCTCCTACGAGCAGTACTTC; CDR3 protein: CASSFRDRASYEQYF; D gene: TRBD1; V gene: TRBV28; clone size: many; J gene: TRBJ2-7
CDR3 DNA: TGTGCCAGCAGGACCGGGACAGGCCCCTACGAGCAGTACTTC; CDR3 protein: CASRTGTGPYEQYF; D gene: TRBD1; V gene: TRBV9; clone size: many; J gene: TRBJ2-7
CDR3 DNA: TGCAGTGCTCTGACAGGGGTCGACACCGGGGAGCTGTTTTTT; CDR3 protein: CSALTGVDTGELFF; D gene: TRBD1; V gene: TRBV20-1; clone size: many; J gene: TRBJ2-2
CDR3 DNA: TGTGCCAGCAGCTTAGGTTGGACAGGGGGCGTAGAGAGGAATGGCTACACCTTC; CDR3 protein: CASSLGWTGGVERNGYTF; D gene: TRBD1; V gene: TRBV7-8; clone size: many; J gene: TRBJ1-2
CDR3 DNA: TGTGCCAGCAGTCCTACTGGGACAGGAGGTTCACCCCTCCACTTT; CDR3 protein: CASSPTGTGGSPLHF; D gene: TRBD1; V gene: TRBV12-3/TRBV12-4; clone size: many; J gene: TRBJ1-6
CDR3 DNA: TGTGCCAGCAGTCCCGAAGAGTCCGGGAGGAAGTTCTTC; CDR3 protein: CASSPEESGRKFF; D gene: TRBD2; V gene: TRBV27; clone size: many; J gene: TRBJ2-1
CDR3 DNA: TGTGCCAGCAGTGTCACACAGGGACTTTACAATGAGCAGTTCTTC; CDR3 protein: CASSVTQGLYNEQFF; D gene: NA; V gene: TRBV2; clone size: many; J gene: TRBJ2-1
CDR3 DNA: TGCAGTGCTAGAGAATTCGCCAGCGACAGGCAGAACACTGAAGCTTTCTTT; CDR3 protein: CSAREFASDRQNTEAFF; D gene: NA; V gene: TRBV20-1; clone size: many; J gene: TRBJ1-1
CDR3 DNA: TGTGCTAGTGGTTTGGACTCGGCCTACAATGAGCAGTTCTTC; CDR3 protein: CASGLDSAYNEQFF; D gene: NA; V gene: TRBV12-5; clone size: many; J gene: TRBJ2-1